The rows below give T cell receptor beta chains drawn from one sample of a study of T cell changes during pregnancy in multiple sclerosis. TCRdb's table, derived via immunoSEQ multiplex PCR, lists solely in-frame clones and lacks some. The repertoire includes approximately 38,000 clones, more than 90% of them detected once, and about 6.1% sits in the top ten. The starting material was CD8+ T cells from peripheral blood mononuclear cells, obtained in the third trimester of pregnancy. These receptors all stem from a female donor with multiple sclerosis, enrolled in a pregnancy study. The CDR3 runs from the conserved cysteine through the conserved F or W. Fields, in order: D gene, clone size, CDR3 length, J gene, V gene, CDR3 DNA, CDR3 protein. A D gene is named only where the DNA matches it firmly. Size values are once, few and many counts, or a class for expanded clones, and some rows have none.

D gene: -; clone size: -; CDR3 length: 18; J gene: TRBJ2-1; V gene: TRBV9; CDR3 DNA: TGTGCCAGCAGCGCCACCCGCGCCCCGAGTGGGGGAGGCAATGAGCAGTTCTTC; CDR3 protein: CASSATRAPSGGGNEQFF
D gene: -; clone size: once; CDR3 length: 12; J gene: TRBJ1-1; V gene: TRBV19; CDR3 DNA: TGTGCCAGTAGTACTTCGAACACTGAAGCTTTCTTT; CDR3 protein: CASSTSNTEAFF
D gene: -; clone size: -; CDR3 length: 15; J gene: TRBJ2-7; V gene: TRBV19; CDR3 DNA: TGTGCCAGTACCCCTGGCGGGACAGCTTCCTACGAGCAGTACTTC; CDR3 protein: CASTPGGTASYEQYF
D gene: -; clone size: -; CDR3 length: 16; J gene: TRBJ2-5; V gene: TRBV14; CDR3 DNA: TGTGCCAGCAGCCAAGATCACGCCGACGTCGGGGAGACCCAGTACTTC; CDR3 protein: CASSQDHADVGETQYF
D gene: TRBD1; clone size: -; CDR3 length: 15; J gene: TRBJ2-3; V gene: TRBV7-3; CDR3 DNA: TGTGCCAGCAGCTCGGGACAGGGTGGAGGGGATACGCAGTATTTT; CDR3 protein: CASSSGQGGGDTQYF
D gene: TRBD2; clone size: -; CDR3 length: 15; J gene: TRBJ2-7; V gene: TRBV7-3; CDR3 DNA: TGTGCCAGCAGCCTCCTAGCGGGAGGTTCCGACGAGCAGTACTTC; CDR3 protein: CASSLLAGGSDEQYF
D gene: TRBD1; clone size: -; CDR3 length: 14; J gene: TRBJ1-1; V gene: TRBV7-9; CDR3 DNA: TGTGCCAGCAGCTGGGTAGGGACAGGGACTGAAGCTTTCTTT; CDR3 protein: CASSWVGTGTEAFF
D gene: TRBD1; clone size: -; CDR3 length: 17; J gene: TRBJ1-2; V gene: TRBV7-9; CDR3 DNA: TGTGCCAGCAGCTTCCAAGAGGGCCAGGGGGGACACTATGGCTACACCTTC; CDR3 protein: CASSFQEGQGGHYGYTF
D gene: TRBD2; clone size: -; CDR3 length: 13; J gene: TRBJ2-7; V gene: TRBV4-2; CDR3 DNA: TGTGCCAGCAGCGAGACTAGCAGCTACGAGCAGTACTTC; CDR3 protein: CASSETSSYEQYF
D gene: TRBD1; clone size: -; CDR3 length: 15; J gene: TRBJ2-3; V gene: TRBV29-1; CDR3 DNA: TGCAGCGTTGATTTACAGGGGCTTGGCACAGATACGCAGTATTTT; CDR3 protein: CSVDLQGLGTDTQYF
D gene: TRBD2; clone size: -; CDR3 length: 16; J gene: TRBJ2-1; V gene: TRBV4-1; CDR3 DNA: TGCGCCAGCAGCCCGCACGGGACTAGCGGGAGCAATGAGCAGTTCTTC; CDR3 protein: CASSPHGTSGSNEQFF
D gene: -; clone size: -; CDR3 length: 17; J gene: TRBJ2-2; V gene: TRBV28; CDR3 DNA: TGTGCCAGCAGCCAAGCCGTGGACTACCCGAGGTCCGGGGAGCTGTTTTTT; CDR3 protein: CASSQAVDYPRSGELFF
D gene: TRBD1; clone size: -; CDR3 length: 16; J gene: TRBJ2-7; V gene: TRBV7-9; CDR3 DNA: TGTGCCAGCAGCTTAGTGGGACAGGGTGGGACCTACGAGCAGTACTTC; CDR3 protein: CASSLVGQGGTYEQYF
D gene: TRBD2; clone size: once; CDR3 length: 15; J gene: TRBJ2-1; V gene: TRBV27; CDR3 DNA: TGTGCCAGCAGTTTACCCGCTAGCGGGAGCCATGAGCAGTTCTTC; CDR3 protein: CASSLPASGSHEQFF
D gene: TRBD1; clone size: once; CDR3 length: 15; J gene: TRBJ1-1; V gene: TRBV29-1; CDR3 DNA: TGCAGCGTCAAAGGCAGGACAGGGGGGAGGACTGAAGCTTTCTTT; CDR3 protein: CSVKGRTGGRTEAFF
D gene: TRBD2; clone size: -; CDR3 length: 15; J gene: TRBJ2-3; V gene: TRBV7-9; CDR3 DNA: TGTGCCAGCAGCGAACTAGCGGGAGCCACAGATACGCAGTATTTT; CDR3 protein: CASSELAGATDTQYF
D gene: TRBD1; clone size: -; CDR3 length: 14; J gene: TRBJ2-7; V gene: TRBV28; CDR3 DNA: TGTGCCAGTACGTTTGGCGACAGGGTCTACGAGCAGTACTTC; CDR3 protein: CASTFGDRVYEQYF
D gene: -; clone size: -; CDR3 length: 14; J gene: TRBJ2-2; V gene: TRBV4-3; CDR3 DNA: TGCGCCAGCAGCCCGGGACTTAACACCGGGGAGCTGTTTTTT; CDR3 protein: CASSPGLNTGELFF